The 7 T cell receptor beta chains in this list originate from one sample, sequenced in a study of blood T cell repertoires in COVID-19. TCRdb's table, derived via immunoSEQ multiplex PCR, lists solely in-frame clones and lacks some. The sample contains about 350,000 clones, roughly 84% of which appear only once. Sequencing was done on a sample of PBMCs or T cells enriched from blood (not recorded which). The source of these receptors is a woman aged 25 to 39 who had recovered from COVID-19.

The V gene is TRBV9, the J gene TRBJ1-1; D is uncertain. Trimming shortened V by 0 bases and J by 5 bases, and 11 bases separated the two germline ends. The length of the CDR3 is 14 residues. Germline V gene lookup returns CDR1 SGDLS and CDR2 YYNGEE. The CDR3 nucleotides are TGTGCCAGCAGCGTAGAGGATTCGCGGACTGAAGCTTTCTTT. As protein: CASSVEDSRTEAFF.

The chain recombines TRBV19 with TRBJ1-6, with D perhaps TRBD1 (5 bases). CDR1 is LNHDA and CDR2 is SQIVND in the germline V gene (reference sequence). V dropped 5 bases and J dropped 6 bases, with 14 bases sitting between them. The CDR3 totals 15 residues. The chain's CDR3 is CASSLAGDSNSPLHF. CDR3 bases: TGTGCCAGTAGTCTGGCCGGAGACAGTAATTCACCCCTCCACTTT.

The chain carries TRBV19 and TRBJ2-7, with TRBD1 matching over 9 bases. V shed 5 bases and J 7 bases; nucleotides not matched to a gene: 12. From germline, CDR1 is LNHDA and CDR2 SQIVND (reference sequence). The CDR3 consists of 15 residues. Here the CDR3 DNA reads TGTGCCAGTAGTTCTTCGGGACAGGGAATTCGGGAGCAGTACTTC. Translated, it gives CASSSSGQGIREQYF.

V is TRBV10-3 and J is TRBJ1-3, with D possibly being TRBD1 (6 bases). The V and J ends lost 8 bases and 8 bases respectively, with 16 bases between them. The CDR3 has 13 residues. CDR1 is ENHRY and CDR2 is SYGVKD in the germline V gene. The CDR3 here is CAIWGGAGHTIYF. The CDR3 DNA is TGTGCCATCTGGGGGGGCGCGGGACACACCATATATTTT.

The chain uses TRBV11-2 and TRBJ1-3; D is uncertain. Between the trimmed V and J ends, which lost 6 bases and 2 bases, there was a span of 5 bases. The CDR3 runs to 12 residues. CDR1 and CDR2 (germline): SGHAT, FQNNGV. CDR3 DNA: TGTGCCAGCAGGAGGACTGGAAACACCATATATTTT. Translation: CASRRTGNTIYF.

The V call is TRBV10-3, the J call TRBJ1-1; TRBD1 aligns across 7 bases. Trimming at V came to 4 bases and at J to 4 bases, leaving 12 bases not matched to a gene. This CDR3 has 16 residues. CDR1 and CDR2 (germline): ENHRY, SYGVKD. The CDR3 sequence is CAISVKASQGGTEAFF. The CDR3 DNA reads TGTGCCATCAGTGTAAAAGCTTCTCAGGGGGGCACTGAAGCTTTCTTT.

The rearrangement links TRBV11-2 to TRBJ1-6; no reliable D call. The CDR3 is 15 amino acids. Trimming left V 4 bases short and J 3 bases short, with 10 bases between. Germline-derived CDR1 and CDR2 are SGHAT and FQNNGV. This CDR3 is CASSSRRDYNSPLHF. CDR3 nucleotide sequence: TGTGCCAGCAGCTCTAGACGGGACTATAATTCACCCCTCCACTTT.